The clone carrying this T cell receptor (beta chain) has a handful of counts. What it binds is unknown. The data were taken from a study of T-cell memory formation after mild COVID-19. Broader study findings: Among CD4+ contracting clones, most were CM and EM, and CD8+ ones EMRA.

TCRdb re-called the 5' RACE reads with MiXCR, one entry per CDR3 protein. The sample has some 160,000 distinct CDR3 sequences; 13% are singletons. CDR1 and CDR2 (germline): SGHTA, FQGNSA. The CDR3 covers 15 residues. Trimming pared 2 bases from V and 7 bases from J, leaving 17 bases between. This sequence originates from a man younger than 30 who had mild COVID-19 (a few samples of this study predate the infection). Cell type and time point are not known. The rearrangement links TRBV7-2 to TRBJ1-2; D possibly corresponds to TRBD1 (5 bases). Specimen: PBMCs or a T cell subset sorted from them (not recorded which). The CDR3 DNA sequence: TGTGCCAGCAGCTTACAGGCAAACCGGGACGGTGGCTACACCTTC. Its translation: CASSLQANRDGGYTF.